Presented here are 31 T cell receptor beta chains from one specimen sequenced in a study of CD8 T cells in ankylosing spondylitis. In TCRdb, the 5' RACE reads were re-called with MiXCR into one record per CDR3 protein. The repertoire holds some 800,000 distinct CDR3 sequences, with 10% to 15% as singletons. Their cognate antigens are unknown. Study-wide results and limits: The study identified a TCR beta motif of seven or eight highly homologous variants that appeared characteristic of ankylosing spondylitis blood.

The specimen was blood, either unsorted or a sorted T cell fraction (not recorded which). Every receptor here comes from a male donor with ankylosing spondylitis.

This chain connects TRBV7-2 to TRBJ2-5, with 8 bases fitting TRBD2. Germline assignment: CDR1 SGHTA and CDR2 FQGNSA. V was pared by 1 base and J by 8 bases, with 9 bases of the junction left unmatched. This CDR3 contains 15 residues. The CDR3, as DNA: TGTGCCAGCAGCTTAGGACTAGCGTGGGGGGGTACCCAGTACTTC. Translated, it gives CASSLGLAWGGTQYF.

The genes are TRBV7-2 and TRBJ2-1, with unresolved D. The germline V gene encodes CDR1 SGHTA and CDR2 FQGNSA. The V and J ends lost 5 bases and 3 bases respectively, with 11 bases between them. The CDR3 has 14 amino acids. The CDR3 sequence is CASSPAIVYNEQFF. In DNA form, the CDR3 reads TGTGCCAGCAGCCCCGCAATCGTCTACAATGAGCAGTTCTTC.

This clonotype has more than one count but fewer than ten. This rearrangement joins TRBV5-6 to TRBJ2-3, with D perhaps matching TRBD1 (6 bases). V was cut by 5 bases and J by 6 bases, with 22 bases left in between. The germline V gene encodes CDR1 SGHDT and CDR2 YYEEEE. This CDR3 is built from 16 residues. The CDR3 coding sequence is TGTGCCAGCAGGGAAGGCGGTCAGGGGTTCATCGATACGCAGTATTTT. Its protein product is CASREGGQGFIDTQYF.

This clonotype was counted many times. V usage is TRBV7-2 and J usage is TRBJ2-7, with 10 bases that match TRBD1. The CDR3 runs to 15 residues. The J segment lost 2 bases and the V segment lost 4 bases, leaving 5 bases of the junction unmatched. Germline CDR1 is SGHTA and CDR2 is FQGNSA. CDR3 sequence: CASSSRTGGPYEQYF. DNA for the CDR3: TGTGCCAGCAGCTCCAGGACAGGGGGGCCCTACGAGCAGTACTTC.

This clonotype occurred many times. This sequence joins TRBV9 and TRBJ2-3; D is unresolved. The CDR3 has 14 residues. The V and J ends lost 3 bases and 2 bases respectively, with 10 bases between them. The germline V gene has CDR1 SGDLS and CDR2 YYNGEE. The CDR3 DNA follows: TGTGCCAGCAGCGCGGCGGCCCTCACAGATACGCAGTATTTT. It encodes CASSAAALTDTQYF.

This clonotype was counted only a few times. The V gene is TRBV20-1, the J gene TRBJ2-7; possibly TRBD1 for D (5 bases). The V gene lost 1 base and the J gene lost 6 bases, with 13 bases spanning the gap. The CDR3 spans 13 residues. The germline V gene has CDR1 DFQATT and CDR2 SNEGSKA (reference sequence). For the CDR3, the DNA is TGCAGTGCTAGAGTAATCAGGGCAGGCGAGCAGTACTTC. As protein: CSARVIRAGEQYF.

In its sample, this clonotype was seen a few times. The genes are TRBV10-2 and TRBJ2-7; 7 positions agree with TRBD2. The CDR3 extends over 16 amino acids. From germline, CDR1 is WSHSY and CDR2 SAAADI. V lost 0 bases, J lost 0 bases, and 5 bases stayed unmatched. The CDR3 reads CASSESFSGRSYEQYF. The CDR3 DNA reads TGCGCCAGCAGTGAGTCGTTTAGCGGGCGCTCCTACGAGCAGTACTTC.

This clonotype was picked up a small number of times. The chain carries TRBV25-1 and TRBJ2-1; either TRBD1 or TRBD2 may supply D (6 bases each). Per the germline V gene, CDR1 is MGHDK and CDR2 is SYGVNS. The ends were cut back, 6 bases at V and 5 bases at J, with 17 bases in the middle. This CDR3 comprises 15 residues. As DNA, the CDR3 is TGTGCCAGCAGGGCAGGAGGGGGATCGGACAATGAGCAGTTCTTC. Translated, it gives CASRAGGGSDNEQFF.

On this clonotype: This CDR3 is missing its conserved last phenylalanine or tryptophan, likely due to a read error. The rearrangement links TRBV7-2 to TRBJ2-3; D might be TRBD1 (5 bases). The CDR3 loop spans 14 amino acids. Trimming removed 0 bases at V and 10 bases at J, with 14 bases between. The V gene's germline CDR1 is SGHTA and CDR2 FQGNSA. The CDR3 spells CASSLAGLQGAQYL. CDR3 nucleotides: TGTGCCAGCAGCTTAGCGGGGCTCCAAGGGGCGCAGTATCTT.

This clonotype appeared a few times. The V and J genes are TRBV12-3 or TRBV12-4 and TRBJ2-7; TRBD1 is a possible D gene (6 bases). The CDR3 length is 15 residues. Deletions cut 2 bases from V and 4 bases from J, with 15 bases between. The CDR3 DNA follows: TGTGCCAGCAGTTTATTTAGGGGGTTTCCGTACGAGCAGTACTTC. It translates to CASSLFRGFPYEQYF.

The chain is built from TRBV7-2 and TRBJ1-5; 10 bases fit TRBD1. The CDR3 loop spans 16 amino acids. CDR1 and CDR2 (germline): SGHTA, FQGNSA. Losses at the gene ends were 4 bases for V and 5 bases for J; bases not matched to a gene: 8. CDR3 region: CASSSSGTGVYQPQHF. The DNA for the CDR3 is TGTGCCAGCAGCTCCTCCGGGACAGGGGTTTATCAGCCCCAGCATTTT.

The chain carries TRBV12-3 or TRBV12-4 and TRBJ2-7; TRBD2 aligns across 7 bases. This CDR3 has 15 amino acids. After removal of 3 bases from V and 2 bases from J, the junction contained 7 bases not matched to a gene. CDR3 loop: CASSFKGRGPYEQYF. In DNA form, the CDR3 reads TGTGCCAGCAGTTTCAAAGGGAGGGGTCCCTACGAGCAGTACTTC.

This clonotype was seen many times. The rearrangement links TRBV12-3 or TRBV12-4 to TRBJ2-7, with a weak D call TRBD1 (6 bases). This CDR3 has 18 residues. Trimming took off 5 bases at V and 3 bases at J, with 26 bases between the two ends. The CDR3 sequence is CASSPGDTPPTPRYEQYF. The CDR3 nucleotides read TGTGCCAGCAGTCCCGGGGACACCCCACCTACCCCCCGCTACGAGCAGTACTTC.

This chain links TRBV5-1 with TRBJ2-1; the D gene is possibly TRBD2 (5 bases). Germline V gives CDR1 SGHRS, CDR2 YFSETQ. Trimming shortened V by 4 bases and J by 0 bases, and 17 bases separated the two germline ends. CDR3 size: 17 residues. DNA for the CDR3: TGCGCCAGCAGCCCACGGATCGGGGATAGCTCCTACAATGAGCAGTTCTTC. It encodes CASSPRIGDSSYNEQFF.

This clonotype was counted at least ten times. The chain carries TRBV20-1 and TRBJ2-1; D is uncertain. This CDR3 has 11 amino acids. Trimming took 1 base from V and 13 from J, leaving 11 bases between them. CDR1 is DFQATT, CDR2 SNEGSKA, per germline (reference sequence). CDR3 sequence reads: CSARASGPQFF. The CDR3 region has the DNA TGCAGTGCTAGAGCCTCCGGGCCCCAGTTCTTC.

The rearrangement joins TRBV19 to TRBJ2-5, with 7 bases fitting TRBD1. V lost 5 bases, J lost 3 bases, and 12 bases stayed unmatched. Germline V CDR1 and CDR2: LNHDA, SQIVND (reference sequence). The length of the CDR3 is 16 residues. The CDR3 reads CASSDEGAMWEETQYF. The CDR3 DNA reads TGTGCCAGTAGTGACGAGGGGGCCATGTGGGAAGAGACCCAGTACTTC.

This clonotype was counted a few times. The chain links TRBV7-2 to TRBJ2-7, with D uncertain. The CDR3 extends over 15 amino acids. Germline V gene data show CDR1 as SGHTA and CDR2 as FQGNSA. The V end lost 3 bases, the J end lost 5 bases, and 17 bases lay between the germline ends. The CDR3 here is CASSFRPLSFDEQYF. The CDR3, as DNA: TGTGCCAGCAGCTTCCGGCCCCTATCTTTCGACGAGCAGTACTTC.

This clonotype has a handful of counts. This chain joins TRBV29-1 and TRBJ2-7; 9 bases align to TRBD1. Germline CDR1 is SQVTM and CDR2 is ANQGSEA. The CDR3 is made up of 15 amino acids. V was pared by 5 bases and J by 3 bases, with 11 bases of the junction left unmatched. CDR3 sequence: CSVLTGTGSIYEQYF. The CDR3 coding sequence is TGCAGCGTTCTAACCGGGACAGGGTCCATCTACGAGCAGTACTTC.

The V call is TRBV27, the J call TRBJ1-5, with a possible D match to TRBD1 (5 bases). This CDR3 has 17 residues. V was clipped by 3 bases and J by 0 bases, with 15 bases between them. CDR1 and CDR2 (germline): MNHEY, SMNVEV (reference sequence). The CDR3 DNA is TGTGCCAGCAGTTTTCGGGGAGACAGTTATAGCAATCAGCCCCAGCATTTT. Its protein product is CASSFRGDSYSNQPQHF.

This clonotype was observed many times. V is TRBV5-1 and J is TRBJ2-3, with D possibly TRBD2 on 5 matching bases. CDR1 and CDR2 from the germline V gene are SGHRS and YFSETQ. V was trimmed by 4 bases and J by 0 bases, leaving 15 bases between them. The CDR3 has 16 residues. The chain's CDR3 is CASSLRPRASTDTQYF. CDR3 nucleotide sequence: TGCGCCAGCAGCCTACGCCCGAGGGCTAGCACAGATACGCAGTATTTT.

CDR3 sequence (DNA): TGTGCCACTGCGGGACAGAGGGGTTCACCCCTCCACTTT. Protein: CATAGQRGSPLHF. The gene calls are TRBV15 and TRBJ1-6, with 7 positions matching TRBD1. The germline V gene has CDR1 LNHNV and CDR2 YYDKDF (reference sequence). The CDR3 covers 13 residues. Trimming cost V 9 bases and J 9 bases; bases outside gene matches: 8.

The V gene is TRBV20-1, the J gene TRBJ2-2; D call uncertain. Trimming shortened V by 3 bases and J by 5 bases, and 10 bases separated the two germline ends. This CDR3 has 13 amino acids. Germline V lookup: CDR1 DFQATT, CDR2 SNEGSKA (reference sequence). CDR3 nucleotides: TGCAGTGCTAGGAGGTTTCGTACCGGGGAGCTGTTTTTT. Amino acid sequence: CSARRFRTGELFF.

In its sample, this clonotype was seen a few times. The chain uses TRBV4-2 and TRBJ1-1, with D hard to call. CDR1 and CDR2 from the germline V gene are LGHNA and YNFKEQ. Trimming left V 0 bases short and J 7 bases short, with 18 bases between. The CDR3 runs to 16 residues. CDR3 amino acids: CASSQDQQRRLSEAFF. Written as DNA, the CDR3 is TGTGCCAGCAGCCAAGATCAACAGAGGAGGCTGAGTGAAGCTTTCTTT.

V and J are TRBV5-6 and TRBJ1-5; tentatively, D is TRBD1 (6 bases). This CDR3 spans 16 amino acids. Germline V lookup: CDR1 SGHDT, CDR2 YYEEEE. Trimming took off 0 bases at V and 9 bases at J, with 19 bases between the two ends. Here the CDR3 reads CASSLGGAALIRPQHF. Here the CDR3 DNA reads TGTGCCAGCAGCTTGGGGGGGGCCGCGTTGATTCGGCCCCAGCATTTT.

This clonotype occurred a few times. This sequence joins TRBV20-1 and TRBJ2-3, with D perhaps matching TRBD2 (5 bases). This CDR3 comprises 14 residues. CDR1 and CDR2 (germline): DFQATT, SNEGSKA (reference sequence). Trimming took 6 bases from V and 1 from J, leaving 14 bases between them. CDR3 coding DNA: TGCAGTGCCCGTAGCGCCACCGGCACAGATACGCAGTATTTT. Translated, it gives CSARSATGTDTQYF.

This clonotype was counted many times. The chain links TRBV20-1 to TRBJ2-7, with D maybe TRBD1 (6 bases). Germline CDR1 reads DFQATT; CDR2 reads SNEGSKA (reference sequence). V lost 0 bases to trimming and J lost 3 bases, with 9 bases between them. This CDR3 contains 13 residues. CDR3 residues: CSAREDSYYEQYF. In DNA, the CDR3 is TGCAGTGCTAGAGAGGACAGCTACTACGAGCAGTACTTC.

The V call is TRBV7-9, the J call TRBJ2-7; D may match TRBD1 or TRBD2 (5 bases each). Trimming left V 5 bases short and J 0 bases short, with 14 bases between. Germline V gene sequence: CDR1 SEHNR, CDR2 FQNEAQ (reference sequence). This CDR3 comprises 15 residues. For the CDR3, the DNA is TGTGCCAGCAGCCCACGGAAGGGACCCTCCTACGAGCAGTACTTC. This sequence encodes CASSPRKGPSYEQYF.

This clonotype was counted ten times or more. This rearrangement joins TRBV20-1 to TRBJ1-4; a possible D gene is TRBD1 (5 bases). The CDR3 is 16 residues long. The ends were cut back, 3 bases at V and 8 bases at J, with 22 bases in the middle. Germline V lookup: CDR1 DFQATT, CDR2 SNEGSKA (reference sequence). CDR3 sequence: CSASRAGMGVGEKLFF. CDR3 in DNA: TGCAGTGCTAGTAGGGCAGGGATGGGCGTCGGGGAAAAACTGTTTTTT.

The gene calls are TRBV7-2 and TRBJ2-3; TRBD1 matches at 8 bases. The V gene's germline CDR1 is SGHTA and CDR2 FQGNSA. This CDR3 is built from 17 residues. The J segment lost 2 bases and the V segment lost 5 bases, leaving 12 bases of the junction unmatched. CDR3 sequence reads: CASSTTHWDRFTDTQYF. CDR3 sequence (DNA): TGTGCCAGCAGCACAACTCACTGGGACAGGTTCACAGATACGCAGTATTTT.

This clonotype was seen ten or more times. V usage is TRBV29-1 and J usage is TRBJ2-2; possible D gene TRBD1, 6 bases. The CDR3 runs 13 residues. Germline assignment: CDR1 SQVTM and CDR2 ANQGSEA. Trimming removed 6 bases at V and 3 bases at J, with 11 bases between. Here the CDR3 DNA reads TGCAGCGTCAGGGGTCGCTACACCGGGGAGCTGTTTTTT. Translating gives CSVRGRYTGELFF.

In its sample, this clonotype was seen many times. The rearrangement links TRBV7-6 to TRBJ2-7; the match to TRBD1 covers 11 bases. CDR3 length: 15 residues. CDR1 and CDR2 from the germline V gene are SGHVS and FNYEAQ. The J segment lost 3 bases and the V segment lost 2 bases, leaving 3 bases of the junction unmatched. The CDR3: CASSLRGQGVYEQYF. The CDR3 nucleotides read TGTGCCAGCAGCTTACGGGGACAGGGGGTCTACGAGCAGTACTTC. Based on the CDR3 plus reference TRBV7-6 and TRBJ2-7, the full variable domain is GAGVSQSPRYKVTKRGQDVALRCDPISGHVSLYWYRQALGQGPEFLTYFNYEAQQDKSGLPNDRFSAERPEGSISTLTIQRTEQRDSAMYRCASSLRGQGVYEQYFGPGTRLTVT.